These 25 T cell receptor beta chains share one sample of origin, sequenced in a study of T cells in women clearing cervical HPV infection (dated by TCRdb to the late 2010s). The protocol used for the library was the immunoSEQ multiplex PCR assay. As stored in TCRdb, this immuneACCESS dataset retains in-frame rearrangements with V and J assigned. A fraction of the clones does not appear; measured against another copy, unresolved V genes explain less than half of the discrepancy, and the remainder lacks a known reason. The table held for this sample gives around 30,000 clones. The ten most abundant clones make up 2.5% to 3.5% of the sample. The sequencing sample was made of blood buffy coat. The receptor source for this set is a woman aged 18 to 75 with a cervical HPV16 infection that either progressed to CIN3+ or cleared (not recorded which).

As to this clone: The missing CDR3 end, 3 residues past where the read stops, is filled in from the germline J gene. The rearrangement links TRBV7-9 to TRBJ2-3; D possibly corresponds to TRBD1 (6 bases). CDR1 and CDR2 from the germline V gene are SEHNR and FQNEAQ (reference sequence). Between the trimmed V and J ends, which lost 10 bases and 2 bases, there was a span of 13 bases. The CDR3 consists of 13 residues. CDR3 DNA, as far as it was read: TGTGCCACGCCACAGGGTTACACAGATACG. It yields the protein CATPQGYTDT. The entire CDR3 reads CATPQGYTDTQYF.

Points on this clone: The read comes to an end 3 residues before the CDR3 does, leaving the germline J gene to fill in the end. This chain uses TRBV20-1 with TRBJ2-7, with D possibly being TRBD1 (5 bases). The germline V gene has CDR1 DFQATT and CDR2 SNEGSKA (reference sequence). Trimming cost V 0 bases and J 1 base, with 16 bases left between them. There are 16 residues in the CDR3. CDR3: CSARDGAKTVSYEQYF. CDR3 DNA (partial): TGCAGTGCTAGAGATGGGGCAAAGACGGTGTCCTACGAG.

Details on this clone: The read comes to an end 3 residues before the CDR3 does, leaving the germline J gene to fill in the end. The chain joins TRBV10-3 to TRBJ1-2; D is unclear. V was pared by 6 bases and J by 0 bases, with 8 bases between. Per the germline V gene, CDR1 is ENHRY and CDR2 is SYGVKD. This CDR3 region has 13 residues. The CDR3 sequence: CAIRYRANYGYTF. CDR3 DNA (partial): TGTGCCATCAGGTACAGAGCTAACTATGGC.

Regarding this clone: The missing CDR3 end, 3 residues past where the read stops, is filled in from the germline J gene. The rearrangement links TRBV24-1 to TRBJ2-3; 7 positions match TRBD1. This CDR3 contains 13 residues. Germline assignment: CDR1 KGHDR and CDR2 SFDVKD. Trimming at V came to 7 bases and at J to 1 base, leaving 1 base not matched to a gene. The CDR3 spells CATSQGGTDTQYF. Incomplete CDR3 DNA: TGTGCCACCAGCCAGGGGGGCACAGATACG.

Of note for this clone: The read falls 3 residues short of the CDR3 end, and the missing part is taken from the germline J gene. The chain carries TRBV20-1 and TRBJ1-4; D not certain. V lost 3 bases to trimming and J lost 8 bases, with 7 bases between them. In germline, CDR1 is DFQATT, CDR2 SNEGSKA (reference sequence). CDR3 length: 11 amino acids. This CDR3 is CSASSVEKLFF. CDR3 bases read: TGCAGTGCTAGTTCTGTAGAAAAA.

As to this clone: The CDR3 extends 3 residues past the end of the read, so its final part is completed from the germline J gene. The J gene is TRBJ1-2, the V gene TRBV18; 9 nucleotides line up with TRBD1. In germline, CDR1 is KGHSH, CDR2 LQKENI. CDR3 length: 16 residues. V trimming: 3 bases; J trimming: 3 bases; junction bases outside the gene matches: 8. The CDR3: CASSPRTGEYDYGYTF. The CDR3 bases that were read are TGTGCCAGCTCACCGCGGACAGGGGAATATGACTATGGC.

CDR3 DNA (partial): TGTGCCAGCACTAATTCCGACAGGGCATCCTATGGC. Its translation: CASTNSDRASYG. The whole CDR3 is CASTNSDRASYGYTF. The V and J genes are TRBV5-4 and TRBJ1-2; 7 bases match TRBD1. The read terminates 3 residues before the CDR3 end, so the remaining end is supplied by the germline J gene. Germline V CDR1 and CDR2: SGHNT, YYREEE (reference sequence). The V gene end was trimmed by 6 bases and the J gene end by 4 bases; junction bases not matched to a gene: 12. This CDR3 spans 15 amino acids.

A remark on this clone: The read ends 3 residues shy of where the CDR3 ends; the end is completed using the germline J gene. This chain joins TRBV10-3 and TRBJ2-1; D may be TRBD1 (7 bases). This CDR3 comprises 13 residues. Germline V gene sequence: CDR1 ENHRY, CDR2 SYGVKD. Trimming took 8 bases from V and 3 from J, leaving 11 bases between them. This CDR3 reads CAIRGTDYNEQFF. The DNA read from the CDR3 is TGTGCCATCCGCGGGACAGACTACAATGAG.

CDR3 protein: CASSLGGTISYEQYF. CDR3 DNA, as far as it was read: TGTGCCAGCAGTTTGGGGGGGACCATATCCTACGAG. The rearrangement uses TRBV12-3 or TRBV12-4 and TRBJ2-7, with 7 bases identical to TRBD2. The read ends 3 residues before the CDR3 terminus; that terminus is restored from the germline J gene. This CDR3 is built from 15 residues. The V and J ends lost 3 bases and 1 base, in that order; junction bases with no gene match: 6.

Notes on this clone: The read gets to within 3 residues of the CDR3 end, and the germline J gene fills in the rest. The gene calls are TRBV10-3 and TRBJ2-3, with D perhaps matching TRBD2 (5 bases). The CDR3 is 15 amino acids. Germline lookup yields CDR1 ENHRY and CDR2 SYGVKD. V was cut by 6 bases and J by 3 bases, with 16 bases left in between. The CDR3 region is CAIRVGGSLTDTQYF. The CDR3 bases that were read are TGTGCCATCAGAGTCGGCGGGTCCTTAACAGATACG.

Details on this clone: From the germline J gene comes the end of the CDR3, since the read stops 3 residues before it. The V gene is TRBV7-2, the J gene TRBJ1-2; D possibly corresponds to TRBD1 (5 bases). The CDR3 loop spans 12 amino acids. Looked up from germline, CDR1 is SGHTA and CDR2 is FQGNSA. CDR3 sequence reads: CASSLTGYDYTF. Partial CDR3 DNA: TGTGCCAGCAGCCTAACAGGTTACGAC.

In the case of this clone: The read ends 3 residues shy of where the CDR3 ends; the end is completed using the germline J gene. V and J are TRBV10-1 and TRBJ2-5, with TRBD2 identical over 11 bases. The germline V gene encodes CDR1 WNHNN and CDR2 SYGVQD (reference sequence). CDR3 length equals 16 residues. Trimming removed 3 bases from V and 3 bases from J; junction bases left unmatched: 6. The CDR3 sequence: CASSDPGTSGKETQYF. Incomplete CDR3 DNA: TGCGCCAGCAGTGACCCCGGGACTAGCGGCAAAGAGACC.

Regarding this clone: The CDR3 end is not reached by the read, which stops 3 residues before it; the germline J gene fills it in. This chain connects TRBV5-1 to TRBJ1-1; TRBD1 matches 8 bases. The J segment lost 3 bases and the V segment lost 4 bases, leaving 5 bases of the junction unmatched. CDR1 is SGHRS, CDR2 YFSETQ, per germline. The length of the CDR3 is 14 residues. The sequenced CDR3 bases are TGCGCCAGCAGCAGTGGACAGGGACACACTGAA. Its protein is CASSSGQGHTE. The full CDR3 sequence reads CASSSGQGHTEAFF.

Concerning this clone: The junction shows a germline mismatch at one end, possibly a read error. The read finishes 3 residues shy of the CDR3 end, and the germline J gene is used to complete it. The genes are TRBV18 and TRBJ2-1; 9 nucleotides agree with TRBD1. In germline, CDR1 is KGHSH, CDR2 LQKENI. The CDR3 consists of 16 residues. The CDR3 reads CANSLPSQGAQNEQFF. Partial CDR3 DNA: TGTGCCAACTCACTACCCTCACAGGGGGCGCAAAATGAG.

On this clone: The read stops 3 residues short of the end of the CDR3; the missing end is completed from the germline J gene. This chain uses TRBV19 with TRBJ2-1; D might be TRBD2 (6 bases). The CDR3 sequence is 14 residues long. The V gene lost 3 bases and the J gene lost 8 bases, with 14 bases spanning the gap. Germline values: CDR1 LNHDA, CDR2 SQIVND (reference sequence). The CDR3 reads CASSIALGTHEQFF. The DNA read from the CDR3 is TGTGCCAGTAGTATCGCACTCGGGACTCATGAG.

Comment on this clone: From the germline J gene comes the end of the CDR3, since the read stops 3 residues before it. The chain joins TRBV5-1 to TRBJ2-7; D tentatively fits TRBD1 or TRBD2 (6 bases each). Germline V gene sequence: CDR1 SGHRS, CDR2 YFSETQ. The CDR3 totals 14 residues. Between the trimmed V and J ends, which lost 4 bases and 1 base, there was a span of 12 bases. The CDR3 region is CASSRRDTSYEQYF. The part of the CDR3 DNA that was read is TGCGCCAGCAGCCGGCGGGACACATCCTACGAG.

Points on this clone: The CDR3 end lies 3 residues beyond the end of the read and is filled in from the germline J gene. The chain employs TRBV20-1 and TRBJ2-7; maybe TRBD2 (6 bases). V was cut by 6 bases and J by 4 bases, with 13 bases left in between. There are 12 residues in the CDR3. The germline V gene encodes CDR1 DFQATT and CDR2 SNEGSKA (reference sequence). The chain's CDR3 is CSASSRGYEQYF. The DNA read from the CDR3 is TGCAGTGCCTCGTCTCGGGGGTACGAG.

Incomplete CDR3 DNA: TGTGCCAGCAGCCAGACAGGGGACGGC. As protein: CASSQTGDG. The whole CDR3 protein is CASSQTGDGYTF. V is TRBV7-9 and J is TRBJ1-2; TRBD1 aligns across 8 bases. Sequencing ends 3 residues short of the CDR3 end; the germline J gene provides the rest. CDR3 length: 12 amino acids. CDR1 and CDR2 from the germline V gene are SEHNR and FQNEAQ (reference sequence).

Details on this clone: The read halts 3 residues ahead of the CDR3 end, with the missing end drawn from the germline J gene. J is TRBJ2-7 and V is TRBV23-1; 7 positions agree with TRBD2. TRBV23-1 qualifies as an ORF whose function is uncertain. Trimming removed 8 bases from V and 1 base from J; junction bases left unmatched: 8. The CDR3 is 14 amino acids. Incomplete CDR3 DNA: TGCGCCAGCTCGCGGGAGAGATCTTCCTACGAG. It codes for CASSRERSSYE. The complete CDR3 protein is CASSRERSSYEQYF.

As regards this clone: The DNA ends 3 residues before the CDR3 does, and the rest of the CDR3 is filled in from the germline J gene. V usage is TRBV2 and J usage is TRBJ2-1; 14 nucleotides align to TRBD2. CDR3 length equals 14 residues. CDR1 and CDR2 from the germline V gene are SNHLY and FYNNEI. Trimming took 6 bases from V and 7 from J; bases not matched to a gene: 2. The CDR3 is CASRTSGGVNEQFF. The DNA read from the CDR3 is TGTGCCAGCAGGACTAGCGGGGGGGTAAATGAG.

As regards this clone: The read ends 3 residues shy of where the CDR3 ends; the end is completed using the germline J gene. The chain combines TRBV7-2 with TRBJ2-3; 7 positions agree with TRBD2. The CDR3 is made up of 14 amino acids. The germline gives CDR1 SGHTA, CDR2 FQGNSA. Trimming removed 3 bases from V and 3 bases from J; junction bases left unmatched: 3. CDR3 in amino acids: CASSFLGGTDTQYF. CDR3 DNA (partial): TGTGCCAGCAGCTTCTTGGGGGGGACAGATACG.

To note about this clone: With the read ending 3 residues before the CDR3 end, the germline J gene is used to fill in that end. This sequence joins TRBV11-3 and TRBJ2-2; TRBD2 agrees at 10 bases. With 3 bases clipped from V and 5 bases from J, the junction kept 3 bases outside the gene matches. The germline gives CDR1 SGHNT, CDR2 YENEEA. The CDR3 has 15 residues. CDR3 protein: CASSLASGGTGELFF. The CDR3 DNA, read in part, is TGTGCCAGCAGCTTGGCTAGCGGGGGTACCGGGGAG.

The chain's CDR3 is CASSTRLAGPRGETQYF. CDR3 DNA (partial): TGTGCCAGCAGCACAAGACTAGCGGGGCCCCGTGGGGAGACC. The genes are TRBV7-8 and TRBJ2-5; 11 bases align to TRBD2. Coverage ceases 3 residues before the CDR3 finishes, and the germline J gene fills in the end. Germline CDR1 and CDR2: SGHVS and FQNEAQ. The trim removed 5 bases at V and 5 bases at J, leaving 13 bases unmatched. This CDR3 is built from 17 residues.

In regard to this clone: The read is 3 residues too short to cover the CDR3 end, so that end is filled in from the germline J gene. The chain is built from TRBV4-1 and TRBJ1-1; weak D call: TRBD1 (5 bases). The germline V and J ends were trimmed by 0 bases and 4 bases, with 18 bases remaining between them. This CDR3 is 17 amino acids long. The germline gives CDR1 MGHRA, CDR2 YSYEKL. The covered CDR3 bases are TGCGCCAGCAGCCAAGATGCGGCAGGGATCAAGGGCACTGAA. Protein sequence: CASSQDAAGIKGTE. In full, the CDR3 reads CASSQDAAGIKGTEAFF.

A word on this clone: With the read ending 3 residues before the CDR3 end, the germline J gene is used to fill in that end. The chain has TRBV2 and TRBJ2-3; the D is unclear. The CDR3 spans 14 residues. V lost 2 bases and J 2 bases, leaving 8 bases between the germline ends. Germline V gene sequence: CDR1 SNHLY, CDR2 FYNNEI. The CDR3 DNA, read in part, is TGTGCCAGCAGTGAATGGCGGTCCACAGATACG. Protein sequence: CASSEWRSTDT. In full, the CDR3 reads CASSEWRSTDTQYF. Complete variable domain (other parts from reference TRBV2 and TRBJ2-3): EPEVTQTPSHQVTQMGQEVILRCVPISNHLYFYWYRQILGQKVEFLVSFYNNEISEKSEIFDDQFSVERPDGSNFTLKIRSTKLEDSAMYFCASSEWRSTDTQYFGPGTRLTVL.